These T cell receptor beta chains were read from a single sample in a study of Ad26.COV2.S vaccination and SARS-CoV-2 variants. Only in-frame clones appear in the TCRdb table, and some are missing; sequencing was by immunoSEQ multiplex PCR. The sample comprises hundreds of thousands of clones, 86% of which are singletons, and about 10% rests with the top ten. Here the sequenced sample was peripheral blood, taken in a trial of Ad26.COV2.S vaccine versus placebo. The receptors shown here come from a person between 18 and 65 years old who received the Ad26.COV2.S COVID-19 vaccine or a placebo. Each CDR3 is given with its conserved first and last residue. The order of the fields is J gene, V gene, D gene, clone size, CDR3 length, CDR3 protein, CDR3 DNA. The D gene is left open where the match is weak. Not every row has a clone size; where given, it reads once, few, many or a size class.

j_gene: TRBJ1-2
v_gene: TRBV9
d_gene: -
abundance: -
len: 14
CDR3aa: CASSVGIDWDGYTF
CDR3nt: TGTGCCAGCAGCGTGGGGATCGATTGGGATGGCTACACCTTC

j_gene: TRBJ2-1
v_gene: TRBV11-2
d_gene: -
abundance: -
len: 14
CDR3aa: CASSLSGLGNEQFF
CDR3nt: TGTGCCAGCAGCTTAAGCGGCCTAGGGAATGAGCAGTTCTTC

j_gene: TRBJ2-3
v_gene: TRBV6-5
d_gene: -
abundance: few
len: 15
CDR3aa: CASSYVGLRTDTQYF
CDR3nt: TGTGCCAGCAGTTACGTTGGGTTACGCACAGATACGCAGTATTTT

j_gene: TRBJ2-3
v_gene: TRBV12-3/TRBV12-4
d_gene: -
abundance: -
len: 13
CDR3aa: CASTPGVADTQYF
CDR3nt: TGTGCCAGCACCCCCGGTGTGGCAGATACGCAGTATTTT

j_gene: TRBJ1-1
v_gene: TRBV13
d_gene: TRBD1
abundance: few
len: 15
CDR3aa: CASSNRQGRNTEAFF
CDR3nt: TGTGCCAGCAGCAACAGACAGGGGCGAAACACTGAAGCTTTCTTT

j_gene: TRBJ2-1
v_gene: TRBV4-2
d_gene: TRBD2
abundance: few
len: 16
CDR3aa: CASSMTLKREGGEQFF
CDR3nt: TGTGCCAGCAGCATGACCCTAAAGCGGGAGGGCGGAGAGCAGTTCTTC

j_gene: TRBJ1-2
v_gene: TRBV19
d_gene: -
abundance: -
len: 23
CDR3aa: CASSSPRGRQEHSTPVTFYGYTF
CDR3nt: TGTGCCAGTAGTTCCCCTCGCGGTCGGCAGGAACATTCTACACCGGTCACTTTTTATGGCTACACCTTC

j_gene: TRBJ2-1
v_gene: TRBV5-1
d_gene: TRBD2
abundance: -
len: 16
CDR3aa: CASSLAGTSGFNEQFF
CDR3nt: TGCGCCAGCAGCTTGGCCGGGACTAGCGGATTCAATGAGCAGTTCTTC

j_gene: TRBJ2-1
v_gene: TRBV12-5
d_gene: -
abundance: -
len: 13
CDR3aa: CASGLSGTYEQFF
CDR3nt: TGTGCTAGTGGTTTGTCTGGGACCTATGAGCAGTTCTTC

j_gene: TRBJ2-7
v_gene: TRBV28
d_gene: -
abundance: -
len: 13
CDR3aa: CASSEQGFDEQYF
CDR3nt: TGTGCCAGCAGTGAACAGGGTTTCGACGAGCAGTACTTC

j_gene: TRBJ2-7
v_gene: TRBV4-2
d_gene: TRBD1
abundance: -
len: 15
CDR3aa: CASSHGDRDDEEQYF
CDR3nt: TGTGCCAGCAGCCATGGCGACAGGGACGACGAGGAGCAGTACTTC

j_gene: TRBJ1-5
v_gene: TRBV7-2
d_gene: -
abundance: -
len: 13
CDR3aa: CASSGTVNQPQHF
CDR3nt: TGTGCCAGCAGCGGGACGGTCAATCAGCCCCAGCATTTT

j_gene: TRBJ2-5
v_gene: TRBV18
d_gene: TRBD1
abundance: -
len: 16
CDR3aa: CASSTRQGAGRETQYF
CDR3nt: TGTGCCAGCTCAACCCGACAGGGGGCAGGTCGGGAGACCCAGTACTTC

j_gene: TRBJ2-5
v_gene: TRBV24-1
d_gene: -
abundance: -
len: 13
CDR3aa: CATSEGFRETQYF
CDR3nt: TGTGCCACCAGTGAAGGGTTCCGCGAGACCCAGTACTTC

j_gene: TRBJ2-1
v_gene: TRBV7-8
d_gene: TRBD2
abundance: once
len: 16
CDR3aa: CASSSGLAGGSNEQFF
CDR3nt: TGTGCCAGCAGCTCTGGACTAGCGGGAGGGTCCAATGAGCAGTTCTTC

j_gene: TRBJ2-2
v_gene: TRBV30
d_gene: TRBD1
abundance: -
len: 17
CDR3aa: CAWSVIPQGRYTGELFF
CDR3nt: TGTGCCTGGAGTGTAATCCCACAGGGGCGATACACCGGGGAGCTGTTTTTT

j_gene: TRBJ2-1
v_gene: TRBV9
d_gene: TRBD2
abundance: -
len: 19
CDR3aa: CASSSNPLAGHGSYNEQFF
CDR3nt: TGTGCCAGCAGCTCAAACCCACTAGCGGGTCACGGGTCCTACAATGAGCAGTTCTTC

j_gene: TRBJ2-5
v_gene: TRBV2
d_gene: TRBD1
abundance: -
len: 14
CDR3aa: CASSEQGAMETQYF
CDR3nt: TGTGCCAGCAGCGAGCAGGGGGCAATGGAGACCCAGTACTTC

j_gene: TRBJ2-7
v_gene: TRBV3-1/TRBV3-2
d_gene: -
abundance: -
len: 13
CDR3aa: CASSQRRDAEQYF
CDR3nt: TGTGCCAGCAGCCAACGAAGGGACGCCGAGCAGTACTTC

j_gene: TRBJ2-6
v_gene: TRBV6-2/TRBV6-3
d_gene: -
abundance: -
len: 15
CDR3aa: CASSYLPLGANVLTF
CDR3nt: TGTGCCAGCAGTTACCTGCCTCTTGGGGCCAACGTCCTGACTTTC

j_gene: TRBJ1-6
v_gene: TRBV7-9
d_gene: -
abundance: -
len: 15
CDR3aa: CASSASWGRNSPLHF
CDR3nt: TGTGCCAGCAGCGCCAGTTGGGGGCGGAATTCACCCCTCCACTTT

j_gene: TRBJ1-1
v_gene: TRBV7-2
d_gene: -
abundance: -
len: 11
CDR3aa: CASSLGGEAFF
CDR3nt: TGTGCCAGCAGCTTAGGAGGTGAAGCTTTCTTT

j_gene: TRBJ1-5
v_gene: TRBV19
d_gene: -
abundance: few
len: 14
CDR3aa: CASWGRTSNQPQHF
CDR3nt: TGTGCCAGTTGGGGGAGGACTAGCAATCAGCCCCAGCATTTT

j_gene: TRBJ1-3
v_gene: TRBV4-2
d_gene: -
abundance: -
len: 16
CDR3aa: CASSRQTAGSGNTIYF
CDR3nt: TGTGCCAGCAGCCGACAGACAGCCGGCTCTGGAAACACCATATATTTT

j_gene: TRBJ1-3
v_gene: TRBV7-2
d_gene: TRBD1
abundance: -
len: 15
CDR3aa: CASSTTGASGNTIYF
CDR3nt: TGTGCCAGCAGTACAACAGGGGCCTCTGGAAACACCATATATTTT

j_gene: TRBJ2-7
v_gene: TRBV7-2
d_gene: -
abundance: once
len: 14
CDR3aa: CASSLARLEHEQYF
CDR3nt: TGTGCCAGCAGCTTAGCGCGACTAGAACACGAGCAGTACTTC

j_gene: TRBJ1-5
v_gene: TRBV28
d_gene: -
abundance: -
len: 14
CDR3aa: CASRGPYSNQPQHF
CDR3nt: TGTGCCAGCAGGGGGCCATATAGCAATCAGCCCCAGCATTTT

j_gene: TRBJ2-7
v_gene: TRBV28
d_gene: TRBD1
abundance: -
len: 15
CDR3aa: CASSFPTGQGYEQYF
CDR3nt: TGTGCCAGCAGTTTCCCGACGGGACAGGGCTACGAGCAGTACTTC

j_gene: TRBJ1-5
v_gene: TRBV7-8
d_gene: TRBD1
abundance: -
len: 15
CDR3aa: CASSLPGTGKQPQHF
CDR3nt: TGTGCCAGCAGCTTACCCGGGACAGGGAAACAGCCCCAGCATTTT

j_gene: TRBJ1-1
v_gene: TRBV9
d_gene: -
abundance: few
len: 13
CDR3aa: CASRGGHGTEAFF
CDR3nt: TGTGCCAGCAGAGGGGGGCACGGCACTGAAGCTTTCTTT

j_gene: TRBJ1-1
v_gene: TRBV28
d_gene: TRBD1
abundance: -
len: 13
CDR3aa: CASGQVSLPEAFF
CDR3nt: TGTGCCAGCGGACAGGTCTCACTACCTGAAGCTTTCTTT

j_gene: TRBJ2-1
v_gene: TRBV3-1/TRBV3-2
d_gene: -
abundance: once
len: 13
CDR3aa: CASSNGLNNEQFF
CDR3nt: TGTGCCAGCAGCAACGGGCTAAACAATGAGCAGTTCTTC

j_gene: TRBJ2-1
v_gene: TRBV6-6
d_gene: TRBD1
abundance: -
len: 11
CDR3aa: CASRTGPEQFF
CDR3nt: TGTGCCAGCAGGACAGGGCCTGAGCAGTTCTTC

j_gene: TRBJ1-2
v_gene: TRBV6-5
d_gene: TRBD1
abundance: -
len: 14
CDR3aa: CASSYRDSPYGYTF
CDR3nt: TGTGCCAGCAGTTACCGGGACAGTCCATATGGCTACACCTTC

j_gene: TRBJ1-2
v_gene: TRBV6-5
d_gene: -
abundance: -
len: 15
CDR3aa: CASSYSTPQGSGYTF
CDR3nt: TGTGCCAGCAGTTACTCGACGCCGCAGGGTTCTGGCTACACCTTC

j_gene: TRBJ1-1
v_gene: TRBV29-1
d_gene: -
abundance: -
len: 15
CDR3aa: CSANAFQGGYTEAFF
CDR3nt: TGCAGCGCAAATGCTTTCCAGGGAGGGTACACTGAAGCTTTCTTT

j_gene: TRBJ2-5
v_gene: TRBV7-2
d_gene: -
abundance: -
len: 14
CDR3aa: CASSPGDRKETQYF
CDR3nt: TGTGCCAGCAGCCCCGGGGACCGGAAAGAGACCCAGTACTTC

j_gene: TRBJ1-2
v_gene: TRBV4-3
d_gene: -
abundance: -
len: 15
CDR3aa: CASSQDPGSRQGYTF
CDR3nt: TGCGCCAGCAGCCAAGATCCAGGGTCGAGGCAGGGCTACACCTTC

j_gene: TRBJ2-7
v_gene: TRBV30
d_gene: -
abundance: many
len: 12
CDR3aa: CAWRGPAYEQYF
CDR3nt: TGTGCCTGGAGGGGACCTGCCTACGAGCAGTACTTC